This record looks at one T cell receptor (beta chain) sequence and its context. Antigen specificity is unknown. Measured with immunoSEQ multiplex PCR; TCRdb has only the in-frame clones, and not every one. The table shows about 97,000 clones, with roughly 87% occurring only once. Trimming cost V 4 bases and J 0 bases, with 5 bases left between them. The CDR3 contains 12 residues. CDR1 and CDR2 (germline): SGHNT, YYREEE (reference sequence). This sample is drawn from a study of T cell responses to AZD1222 COVID-19 vaccine. Study-level points and caveats: Rises in breadth and depth of Spike-specific TCRs came after two AZD1222 doses.

Sequenced here: peripheral blood, sampled on day 0 of AZD1222 vaccination. This sequence joins TRBV5-4 and TRBJ2-7, with D possibly TRBD2 on 5 matching bases. The TCR comes from an adult in good health. The CDR3 is CASSGSSYEQYF. Written as DNA, the CDR3 is TGTGCCAGCAGCGGGAGCTCCTACGAGCAGTACTTC.